This is a list of T cell receptor beta chains from one sample in a study of cytomegalovirus exposure and HLA in healthy donors. Produced via immunoSEQ multiplex PCR; TCRdb's table is partial and in-frame only. Among 220,000 or so clones listed, 65% to 75% were seen once. The material sequenced was PBMCs. All receptors derive from a woman aged 25-40 years in good health and CMV-seronegative. Each CDR3 is given without its conserved first and last residue. The order of the fields is CDR3 protein, V gene.

CDR3 protein: ASSYSRGSRNSPLH
V gene: TRBV6-5

CDR3 protein: ASSRAARGYGNTEAF
V gene: TRBV19

CDR3 protein: ASSSGGTYGYT
V gene: TRBV25-1

CDR3 protein: ASSLSGTANTEAF
V gene: TRBV7-9

CDR3 protein: ASSSRTGSNYGYT
V gene: TRBV6-1

CDR3 protein: ASSLQDYHTDTQY
V gene: TRBV7-2

CDR3 protein: ASSLSATMNTEAF
V gene: TRBV27

CDR3 protein: ASSPGGNNQPQY
V gene: TRBV5-1

CDR3 protein: ASSLVLGGSYEQY
V gene: TRBV5-1

CDR3 protein: ASRPPGEGNTIY
V gene: TRBV6-5

CDR3 protein: ASSLVGAEDLQETQY
V gene: TRBV5-6

CDR3 protein: ASSYTGGAGANVLT
V gene: TRBV2

CDR3 protein: ASSRGETQY
V gene: TRBV27

CDR3 protein: ASIPRAGVRQETQY
V gene: TRBV2

CDR3 protein: ASTLQGRREKLF
V gene: TRBV6-5

CDR3 protein: ASSDPDSLNEKLF
V gene: TRBV2